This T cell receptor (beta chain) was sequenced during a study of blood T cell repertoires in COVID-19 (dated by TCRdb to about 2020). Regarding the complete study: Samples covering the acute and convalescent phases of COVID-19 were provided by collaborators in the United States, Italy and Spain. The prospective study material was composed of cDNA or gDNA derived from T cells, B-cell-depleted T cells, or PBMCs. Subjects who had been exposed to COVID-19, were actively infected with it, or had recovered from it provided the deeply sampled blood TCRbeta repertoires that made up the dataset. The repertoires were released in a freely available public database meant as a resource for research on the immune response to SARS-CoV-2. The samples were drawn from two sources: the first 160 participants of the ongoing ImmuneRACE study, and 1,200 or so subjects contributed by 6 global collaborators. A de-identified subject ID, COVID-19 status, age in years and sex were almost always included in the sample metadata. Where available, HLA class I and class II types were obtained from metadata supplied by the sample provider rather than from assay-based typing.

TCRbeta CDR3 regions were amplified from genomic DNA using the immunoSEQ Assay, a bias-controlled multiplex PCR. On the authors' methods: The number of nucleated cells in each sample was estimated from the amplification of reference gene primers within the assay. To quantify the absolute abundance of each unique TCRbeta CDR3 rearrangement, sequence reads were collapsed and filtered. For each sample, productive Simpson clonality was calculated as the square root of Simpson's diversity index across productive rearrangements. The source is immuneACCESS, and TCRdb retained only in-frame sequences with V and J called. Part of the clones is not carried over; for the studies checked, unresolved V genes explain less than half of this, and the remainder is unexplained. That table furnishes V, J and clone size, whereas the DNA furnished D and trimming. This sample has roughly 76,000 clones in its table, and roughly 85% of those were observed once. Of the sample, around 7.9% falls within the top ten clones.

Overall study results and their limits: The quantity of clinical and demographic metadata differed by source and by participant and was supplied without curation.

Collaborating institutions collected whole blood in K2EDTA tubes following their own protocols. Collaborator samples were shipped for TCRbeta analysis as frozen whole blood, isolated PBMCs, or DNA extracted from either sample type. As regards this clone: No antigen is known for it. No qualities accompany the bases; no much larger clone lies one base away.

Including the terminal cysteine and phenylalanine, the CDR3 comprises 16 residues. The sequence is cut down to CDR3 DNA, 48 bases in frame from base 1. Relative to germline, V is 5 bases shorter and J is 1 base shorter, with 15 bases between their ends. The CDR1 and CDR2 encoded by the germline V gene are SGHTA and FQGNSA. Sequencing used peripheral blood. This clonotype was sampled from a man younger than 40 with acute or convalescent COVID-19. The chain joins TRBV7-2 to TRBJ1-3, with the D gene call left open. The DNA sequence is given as TGTGCCAGCAGCCAACCCTGGCTGACTTCTGGAAACACCATATATTTT. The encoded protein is CASSQPWLTSGNTIYF.